Sequencing of this T cell receptor (beta chain) was carried out in a study of memory CD8 T cells in hepatitis C reinfection. On the study more broadly: After reinfection, a couple of primary-infection resolvers became chronically infected. Whole-study results and caveats: Five or six donors were too few for definitive public clonotype conclusions.

As regards this clone: The antigen remains unidentified.

This CDR3 comprises 10 residues. V was shortened by 6 bases and J by 11 bases, with 10 bases between the two germline ends. Germline values: CDR1 MNHNS, CDR2 SASEGT. Clones were sequenced by immunoSEQ multiplex PCR, and TCRdb holds only the in-frame ones, with some missing. This table has a few thousand clones, 80% to 90% appearing once. As to time point: late/post reinfection, 12 to 24 weeks after detection. The sorted cells went straight to TCR sequencing with no prior in vitro expansion. Total naive CD8 T cells were sorted as viable CD3+ CD8+ CD45RO- cells from two donors. The sequenced sample was naive CD8+ T cells sorted from blood. The clonotype originates from a man aged 50 or older with hepatitis C virus infection. The V and J genes are TRBV6-1 and TRBJ1-1; D not certain. The CDR3 sequence is CASSYGEAFF. The CDR3 DNA sequence: TGTGCCAGCAGCTACGGGGAGGCTTTCTTT.